This T cell receptor (beta chain) was recorded in a study of blood T cell repertoires in COVID-19. For the study at large: Both acute and convalescent COVID-19 samples were obtained from the United States, Italy and Spain. In each case, the material was cDNA or gDNA derived from T cells, B-cell-depleted T cells, or PBMCs.

Under the authors' procedure: Amplification of reference gene primers provided the estimated nucleated cell counts. Profiled with immunoSEQ multiplex PCR; TCRdb holds only in-frame clones, not every one. That table gives V, J and clone size, and the DNA gave D and trimming. The repertoire includes 250,000 or so clones, approximately 80% of them detected once, and 4.2% sits in the top ten. This CDR3 is built from 16 residues. With 1 base removed from V and 0 bases from J, the gap between germline ends came to 12 bases. Germline CDR1 is SGHAT and CDR2 is FQNNGV. Material for sequencing was peripheral blood. The sequence was obtained from a man between 60 and 75 years old with acute or convalescent COVID-19. The chain employs TRBV11-2 and TRBJ1-1; perhaps TRBD1 as D (6 bases). CDR3 DNA sequence: TGTGCCAGCAGCTTAGGGTCGGACAGCTTGAACACTGAAGCTTTCTTT. It encodes CASSLGSDSLNTEAFF.